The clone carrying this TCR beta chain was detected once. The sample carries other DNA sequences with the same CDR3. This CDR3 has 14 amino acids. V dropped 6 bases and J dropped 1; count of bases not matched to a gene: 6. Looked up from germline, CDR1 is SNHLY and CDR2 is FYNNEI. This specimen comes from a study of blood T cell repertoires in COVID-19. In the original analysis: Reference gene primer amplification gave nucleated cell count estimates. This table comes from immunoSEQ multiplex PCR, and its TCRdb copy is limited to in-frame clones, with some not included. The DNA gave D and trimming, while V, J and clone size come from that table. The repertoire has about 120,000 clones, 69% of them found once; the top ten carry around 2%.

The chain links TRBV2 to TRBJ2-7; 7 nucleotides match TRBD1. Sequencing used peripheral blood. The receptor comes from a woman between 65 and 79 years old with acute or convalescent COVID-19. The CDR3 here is CASRTGQVSYEQYF. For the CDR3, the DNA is TGTGCCAGCAGGACCGGACAGGTGTCCTACGAGCAGTACTTC.